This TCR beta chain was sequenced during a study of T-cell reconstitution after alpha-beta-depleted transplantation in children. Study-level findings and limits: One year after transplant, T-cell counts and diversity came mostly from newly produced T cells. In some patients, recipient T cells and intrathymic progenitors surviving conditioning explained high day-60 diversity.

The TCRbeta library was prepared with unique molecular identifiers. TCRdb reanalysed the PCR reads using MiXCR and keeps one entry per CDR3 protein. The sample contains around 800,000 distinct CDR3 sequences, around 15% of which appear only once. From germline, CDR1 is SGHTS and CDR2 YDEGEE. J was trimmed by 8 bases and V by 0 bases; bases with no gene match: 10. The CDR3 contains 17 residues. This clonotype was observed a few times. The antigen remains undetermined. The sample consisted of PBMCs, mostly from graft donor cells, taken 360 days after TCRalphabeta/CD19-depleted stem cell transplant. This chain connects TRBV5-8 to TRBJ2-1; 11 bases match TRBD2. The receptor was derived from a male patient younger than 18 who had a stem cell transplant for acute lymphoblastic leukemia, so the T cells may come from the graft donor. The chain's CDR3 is CASSLAPLAGALHEQFF. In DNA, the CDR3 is TGTGCCAGCAGCTTGGCGCCACTAGCGGGGGCCTTACATGAGCAGTTCTTC.